These 27 T cell receptor beta chains share one sample of origin, sequenced in a study of T cell repertoires in cytomegalovirus infection. TCRdb ran MiXCR on the reads and lists one entry per CDR3 protein. Among hundreds of thousands of distinct CDR3 sequences listed, roughly 26% were seen once. Sequences were obtained from CD8+ T cells from PBMCs. All receptors come from a human donor in good health (CMV status not recorded). Some clones in this sample may be carry-over from other donors' samples.

This clonotype was observed at least ten times. This CDR3 is CASSRSGGARNEQFF. The CDR3 DNA follows: TGTGCCAGTAGTCGGAGCGGGGGGGCCCGGAATGAGCAGTTCTTC. The genes are TRBV19 and TRBJ2-1; 10 nucleotides match TRBD2. CDR1 is LNHDA, CDR2 SQIVND, per germline (reference sequence). V lost 5 bases to trimming and J lost 7 bases; unmatched junction nucleotides: 8. The CDR3 length is 15 residues.

This clonotype appeared a few times. The J gene is TRBJ2-7, the V gene TRBV29-1, with a possible D match to TRBD1 (6 bases). The CDR3 totals 13 residues. V lost 6 bases, J lost 7 bases, and 19 bases lay in between. The germline CDR1 and CDR2 sequences are SQVTM and ANQGSEA. The CDR3 here is CSVADSSQGEQYF. In DNA form, the CDR3 reads TGCAGCGTAGCCGACAGTTCCCAGGGGGAGCAGTACTTC.

This clonotype showed up just a few times. The chain joins TRBV29-1 to TRBJ2-3; D unresolved. The germline V gene has CDR1 SQVTM and CDR2 ANQGSEA. V was clipped by 8 bases and J by 1 base, with 13 bases between them. The length of the CDR3 is 13 residues. CDR3 nucleotide sequence: TGCAGCCCAGAACGTACGGGCACAGATACGCAGTATTTT. Protein: CSPERTGTDTQYF.

The chain uses TRBV5-1 and TRBJ2-7; 8 bases agree with TRBD1. This CDR3 comprises 14 residues. Germline loops: CDR1 SGHRS, CDR2 YFSETQ. Unmatched junction bases numbered 6, after V lost 5 bases and J lost 2 bases. The CDR3 bases are TGCGCCAGCAGAGGAACGGACAGGGCCTACGAGCAGTACTTC. It translates to CASRGTDRAYEQYF.

Many counts were recorded for this clonotype. The chain employs TRBV5-5 and TRBJ2-7; 8 nucleotides align to TRBD1. Per the germline V gene, CDR1 is SGHKS and CDR2 is YYEKEE (reference sequence). This CDR3 is built from 16 residues. Trimming cost V 4 bases and J 0 bases; bases outside gene matches: 9. The CDR3 DNA sequence: TGTGCCAGCAGCGGTCATAGGACAGGGCCCTCCTACGAGCAGTACTTC. It codes for CASSGHRTGPSYEQYF. The full variable domain, in which reference TRBV5-5 and TRBJ2-7 provide the parts outside the CDR3, is DAGVTQSPTHLIKTRGQQVTLRCSPISGHKSVSWYQQVLGQGPQFIFQYYEKEERGRGNFPDRFSARQFPNYSSELNVNALLLGDSALYLCASSGHRTGPSYEQYFGPGTRLTVT.

In its sample, this clonotype was seen a few times. This sequence joins TRBV12-3 or TRBV12-4 and TRBJ1-2; TRBD1 might be the D (6 bases). This CDR3 comprises 15 residues. Trimming removed 7 bases at V and 5 bases at J, with 20 bases between. The CDR3 DNA reads TGTGCCAGCACCCAGGGGAGGCCAAGCTTGTATGGCTACACCTTC. Its protein product is CASTQGRPSLYGYTF.

V is TRBV24-1 and J is TRBJ1-5; D remains ambiguous. Trimming cost V 4 bases and J 0 bases, with 12 bases left between them. CDR1 is KGHDR and CDR2 is SFDVKD in the germline V gene. The CDR3 length is 16 residues. The CDR3 DNA reads TGTGCCACCAGTGACAAAGGCTTAACTAGCAATCAGCCCCAGCATTTT. Its translation: CATSDKGLTSNQPQHF.

This chain joins TRBV7-3 and TRBJ2-2; 8 positions agree with TRBD1. The germline CDR1 and CDR2 sequences are SGHTA and FQGTGA. Trimming cost V 6 bases and J 2 bases; bases outside gene matches: 5. CDR3 size: 15 residues. CDR3 DNA: TGTGCCAGCAGGCCAGGGGGCTCCAACACCGGGGAGCTGTTTTTT. Translating it yields CASRPGGSNTGELFF.

This clonotype was seen only a few times. The chain carries TRBV5-4 and TRBJ2-7; D ambiguous. CDR1 and CDR2 from the germline V gene are SGHNT and YYREEE (reference sequence). Trimming shortened V by 4 bases and J by 0 bases, and 11 bases separated the two germline ends. CDR3 length equals 14 residues. The CDR3 sequence is CASSIDGSSYEQYF. CDR3 coding DNA: TGTGCCAGCAGCATCGACGGATCCTCCTACGAGCAGTACTTC.

This clonotype was recorded a few times. The rearrangement links TRBV11-3 to TRBJ2-1; the D gene is possibly TRBD1 (5 bases). This CDR3 has 15 residues. Germline V gene lookup returns CDR1 SGHNT and CDR2 YENEEA. Trimming cost V 3 bases and J 1 base, with 10 bases left between them. CDR3 DNA: TGTGCCAGCAGCTTCGACGACAGTTCCTACAATGAGCAGTTCTTC. Amino acids: CASSFDDSSYNEQFF.

There are many counts of this clonotype. V usage is TRBV6-5 and J usage is TRBJ2-7; TRBD2 matches 13 bases. This CDR3 has 16 amino acids. Trimming removed 7 bases from V and 2 bases from J; junction bases left unmatched: 8. CDR1 is MNHEY and CDR2 is SVGAGI in the germline V gene. CDR3 sequence: CASTEIGTSGTYEQYF. In DNA form, the CDR3 reads TGTGCCAGCACCGAGATCGGGACTAGCGGGACCTACGAGCAGTACTTC.

The table lists this clonotype with a few counts. This chain joins TRBV10-3 and TRBJ2-2; possibly TRBD1 for D (5 bases). From germline, CDR1 is ENHRY and CDR2 SYGVKD. Trimming took off 7 bases at V and 0 bases at J, with 12 bases between the two ends. This CDR3 spans 15 amino acids. DNA for the CDR3: TGTGCCATCAATTCAGGGCCGACGAACACCGGGGAGCTGTTTTTT. Its translation is CAINSGPTNTGELFF.

This chain uses TRBV29-1 with TRBJ2-1, with TRBD2 matching 8 bases. Germline CDR1 reads SQVTM; CDR2 reads ANQGSEA. CDR3 length: 17 residues. Germline trimming cut 2 bases from V and 5 bases from J; bases unmatched to any gene: 14. In DNA form, the CDR3 reads TGCAGCGTTGAATACCACGCCGAACTAGCGGAGAACAATGAGCAGTTCTTC. Its translation is CSVEYHAELAENNEQFF.

The rearrangement joins TRBV24-1 to TRBJ2-1, with D maybe TRBD1 (6 bases). V dropped 7 bases and J dropped 8 bases, with 11 bases sitting between them. This CDR3 is 12 amino acids long. The germline gives CDR1 KGHDR, CDR2 SFDVKD. CDR3 DNA: TGTGCCACCAGAAACCAGGGGTATGAGCAGTTCTTC. This codes for CATRNQGYEQFF.

This clonotype was seen a handful of times. V is TRBV6-2 or TRBV6-3 and J is TRBJ2-4; D unresolved. This CDR3 contains 13 residues. V was trimmed by 3 bases and J by 2 bases, leaving 5 bases between them. CDR1 is MNHEY, CDR2 SVGEGT, per germline. The CDR3 DNA follows: TGTGCCAGCAGTTATTATTCCAAAAACATTCAGTACTTC. This gives the protein CASSYYSKNIQYF.

In this sample, this clonotype turned up a few times. The chain links TRBV10-3 to TRBJ2-7, with D unclear. The germline gives CDR1 ENHRY, CDR2 SYGVKD. Trimming removed 0 bases at V and 4 bases at J, with 13 bases between. The CDR3 spans 15 residues. The DNA of the CDR3 is TGTGCCATCAGTGAGTCATCCAAGAACCCTTACGAGCAGTACGTC. Protein sequence: CAISESSKNPYEQYV.

The gene calls are TRBV9 and TRBJ1-2; D call uncertain. V lost 4 bases, J lost 7 bases, and 8 bases lay in between. The CDR3 spans 11 residues. Germline V gene data show CDR1 as SGDLS and CDR2 as YYNGEE. In DNA, the CDR3 is TGTGCCAGCAGCACCCGATTTGGCTACACCTTC. Amino acids: CASSTRFGYTF.

V and J are TRBV20-1 and TRBJ2-1; 11 bases are shared with TRBD1. V gave up 1 base and J gave up 4 bases; unmatched junction bases: 15. This CDR3 is 19 amino acids long. Germline loops: CDR1 DFQATT, CDR2 SNEGSKA (reference sequence). CDR3 in DNA: TGCAGTGCTAGAGGTTTCCCCGCGGACAGGGGGCAGGGATACAATGAGCAGTTCTTC. Amino acid sequence: CSARGFPADRGQGYNEQFF.

This clonotype was counted between two and nine times. This rearrangement joins TRBV7-4 to TRBJ2-2; TRBD2 is a possible D gene (6 bases). V gave up 5 bases and J gave up 11 bases, with 12 bases separating them. The CDR3 has 12 residues. Looked up from germline, CDR1 is SGHVT and CDR2 is SQSDAQ. The CDR3 DNA is TGTGCCAGCAGCCCGGAGGGGTCAGAGCTGTTTTTT. The encoded protein is CASSPEGSELFF.

This clonotype was seen many times. The chain couples TRBV12-3 or TRBV12-4 to TRBJ2-7; TRBD2 agrees at 11 bases. With 5 bases clipped from V and 2 bases from J, the junction kept 2 bases outside the gene matches. CDR3 size: 14 residues. CDR3 amino acids: CASSPSGGTYEQYF. CDR3 DNA sequence: TGTGCCAGCAGTCCTAGCGGGGGGACCTACGAGCAGTACTTC.

V and J are TRBV14 and TRBJ2-7, with TRBD1 matching over 8 bases. CDR1 is SGHDN and CDR2 is FVKESK in the germline V gene. The CDR3 has 15 amino acids. The ends lost 1 base at V and 7 bases at J; junction bases unmatched: 9. The CDR3 bases are TGTGCCAGCAGCCAAGTCAGGACAGGGTCGCGGGAGCAGTACTTC. This sequence encodes CASSQVRTGSREQYF.

In this sample, this clonotype turned up many times. The chain is built from TRBV6-5 and TRBJ2-2; the match to TRBD2 covers 11 bases. This CDR3 has 18 residues. V dropped 2 bases and J dropped 1; count of bases not matched to a gene: 6. CDR1 is MNHEY and CDR2 is SVGAGI in the germline V gene. CDR3 nucleotides: TGTGCCAGCAGTTACGACTCTAGCGGGGGGTTGAACACCGGGGAGCTGTTTTTT. This translates into CASSYDSSGGLNTGELFF.

V is TRBV7-9 and J is TRBJ1-2; 8 bases match TRBD1. V gave up 1 base and J gave up 7 bases; unmatched junction bases: 8. Germline values: CDR1 SEHNR, CDR2 FQNEAQ (reference sequence). The CDR3 extends over 15 amino acids. The CDR3 DNA is TGTGCCAGCAGCTTAGTAGGGACAGGAGACCCTGGCTACACCTTC. The encoded protein is CASSLVGTGDPGYTF.

This clonotype was picked up a small number of times. This chain links TRBV5-6 with TRBJ2-1; 13 bases are a match to TRBD2. V lost 8 bases and J lost 6; bases outside the gene matches: 5. From germline, CDR1 is SGHDT and CDR2 YYEEEE. The CDR3 has 14 amino acids. CDR3 in DNA: TGTGCCAGTGACACTAGCGGGGGGGCCAATGAGCAGTTCTTC. Protein sequence: CASDTSGGANEQFF. Using reference TRBV5-6 and TRBJ2-1 for the parts outside the CDR3, the full variable domain is DAGVTQSPTHLIKTRGQQVTLRCSPKSGHDTVSWYQQALGQGPQFIFQYYEEEERQRGNFPDRFSGHQFPNYSSELNVNALLLGDSALYLCASDTSGGANEQFFGPGTRLTVL.

The chain carries TRBV5-5 and TRBJ1-1, with a tentative D call TRBD1 (6 bases). CDR3 length equals 16 residues. Germline V CDR1 and CDR2: SGHKS, YYEKEE (reference sequence). V was pared by 0 bases and J by 5 bases, with 17 bases between. The CDR3 DNA reads TGTGCCAGCAGCTTGGCCGGGGGGGGGCGTAGAACTGAAGCTTTCTTT. Translating it yields CASSLAGGGRRTEAFF.

This chain uses TRBV7-6 with TRBJ2-4; D is possibly TRBD2 (5 bases). CDR1 SGHVS and CDR2 FNYEAQ come from the germline V gene. This CDR3 is 14 amino acids long. V shed 5 bases and J shed 13 bases, with 21 bases lying between them. CDR3 nucleotide sequence: TGTGCCAGCAGCCCCCAGGCGGGCCACAACCAACAGTACTTC. It specifies CASSPQAGHNQQYF.

This clonotype has at least ten counts. The J gene is TRBJ2-7, the V gene TRBV28; perhaps TRBD1 as D (7 bases). V was cut by 2 bases and J by 5 bases, with 13 bases left in between. Germline-derived CDR1 and CDR2 are MDHEN and SYDVKM. The CDR3 extends over 14 amino acids. The CDR3 sequence is CASSLATGEDEQYV. The CDR3 bases are TGTGCCAGCAGTTTAGCAACAGGGGAGGACGAGCAGTACGTC.